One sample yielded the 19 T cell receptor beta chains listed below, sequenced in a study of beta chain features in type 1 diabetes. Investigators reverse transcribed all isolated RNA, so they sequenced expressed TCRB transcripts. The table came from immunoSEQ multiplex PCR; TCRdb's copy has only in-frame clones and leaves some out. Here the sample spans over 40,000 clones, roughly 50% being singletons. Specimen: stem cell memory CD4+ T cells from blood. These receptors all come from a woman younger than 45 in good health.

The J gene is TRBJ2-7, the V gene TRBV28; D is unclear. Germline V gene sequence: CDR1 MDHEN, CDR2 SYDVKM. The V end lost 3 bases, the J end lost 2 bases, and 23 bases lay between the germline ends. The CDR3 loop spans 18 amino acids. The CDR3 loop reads CASSFWRTAETPAYEQYF. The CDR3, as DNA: TGTGCCAGCAGTTTTTGGCGAACCGCCGAGACACCAGCCTACGAGCAGTACTTC. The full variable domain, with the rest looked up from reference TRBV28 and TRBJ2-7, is DVKVTQSSRYLVKRTGEKVFLECVQDMDHENMFWYRQDPGLGLRLIYFSYDVKMKEKGDIPEGYSVSREKKERFSLILESASTNQTSMYLCASSFWRTAETPAYEQYFGPGTRLTVT.

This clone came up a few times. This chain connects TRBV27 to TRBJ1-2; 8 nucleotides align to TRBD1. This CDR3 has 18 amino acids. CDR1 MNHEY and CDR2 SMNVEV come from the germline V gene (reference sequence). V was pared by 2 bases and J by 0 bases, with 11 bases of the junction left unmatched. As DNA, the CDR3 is TGTGCCAGCAGTTTAAGGTCGGGATGGACAGGGACTAACTATGGCTACACCTTC. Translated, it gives CASSLRSGWTGTNYGYTF.

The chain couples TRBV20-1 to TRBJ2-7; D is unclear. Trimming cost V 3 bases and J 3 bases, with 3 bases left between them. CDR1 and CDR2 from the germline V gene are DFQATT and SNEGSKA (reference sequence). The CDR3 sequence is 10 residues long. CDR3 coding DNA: TGCAGTGCTAGCAACTACGAGCAGTACTTC. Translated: CSASNYEQYF.

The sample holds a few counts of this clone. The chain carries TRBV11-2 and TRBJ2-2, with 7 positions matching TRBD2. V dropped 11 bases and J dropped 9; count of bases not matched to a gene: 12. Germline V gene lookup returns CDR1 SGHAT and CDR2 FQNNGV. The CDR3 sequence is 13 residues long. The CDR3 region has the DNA TGTGCCTACGTCGGCGGGAGACCCCGGGAGCTGTTTTTT. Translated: CAYVGGRPRELFF.

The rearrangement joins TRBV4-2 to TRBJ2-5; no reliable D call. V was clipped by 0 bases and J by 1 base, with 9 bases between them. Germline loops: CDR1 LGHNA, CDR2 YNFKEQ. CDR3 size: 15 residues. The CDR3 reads CASSQDTRAQETQYF. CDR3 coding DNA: TGTGCCAGCAGCCAAGATACGCGTGCCCAAGAGACCCAGTACTTC.

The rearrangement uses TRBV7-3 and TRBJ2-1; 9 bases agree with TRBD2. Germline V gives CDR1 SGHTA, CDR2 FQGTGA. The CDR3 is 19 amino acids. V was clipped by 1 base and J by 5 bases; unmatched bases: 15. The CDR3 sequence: CASSLRGGGRAPTHNEQFF. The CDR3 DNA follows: TGTGCCAGCAGCTTAAGAGGGGGCGGGAGGGCCCCCACACACAATGAGCAGTTCTTC.

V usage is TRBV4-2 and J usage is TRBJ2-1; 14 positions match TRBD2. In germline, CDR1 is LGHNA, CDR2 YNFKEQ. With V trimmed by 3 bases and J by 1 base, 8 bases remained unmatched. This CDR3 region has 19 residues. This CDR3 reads CASSHAGTSGSGSYNEQFF. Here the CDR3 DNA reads TGTGCCAGCAGCCACGCCGGGACTAGCGGGAGCGGGTCCTACAATGAGCAGTTCTTC.

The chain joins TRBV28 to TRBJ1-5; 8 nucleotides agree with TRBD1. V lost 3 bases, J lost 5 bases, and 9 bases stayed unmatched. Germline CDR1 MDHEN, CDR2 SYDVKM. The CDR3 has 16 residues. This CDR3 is CASSFTLDRAHQPQHF. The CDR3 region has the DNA TGTGCCAGCAGTTTCACCCTGGACAGGGCACATCAGCCCCAGCATTTT.

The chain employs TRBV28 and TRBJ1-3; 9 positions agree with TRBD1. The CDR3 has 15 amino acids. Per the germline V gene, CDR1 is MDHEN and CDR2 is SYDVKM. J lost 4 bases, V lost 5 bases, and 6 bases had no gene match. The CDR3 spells CASSGDRETGNTIYF. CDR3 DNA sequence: TGTGCCAGCAGTGGGGACAGGGAGACCGGAAACACCATATATTTT.

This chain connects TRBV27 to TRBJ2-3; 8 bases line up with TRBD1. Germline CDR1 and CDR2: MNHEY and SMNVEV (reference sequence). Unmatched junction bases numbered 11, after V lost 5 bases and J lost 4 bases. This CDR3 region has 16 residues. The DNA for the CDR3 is TGTGCCAGCAGTAAATCCCACGGACAGGGCCCAGATACGCAGTATTTT. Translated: CASSKSHGQGPDTQYF.

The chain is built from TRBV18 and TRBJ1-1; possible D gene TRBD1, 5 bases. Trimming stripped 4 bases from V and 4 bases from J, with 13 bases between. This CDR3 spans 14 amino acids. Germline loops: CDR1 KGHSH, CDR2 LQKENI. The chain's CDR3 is CASSQNPGLTEAFF. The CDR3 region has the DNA TGTGCCAGCTCACAGAACCCAGGGCTCACTGAAGCTTTCTTT.

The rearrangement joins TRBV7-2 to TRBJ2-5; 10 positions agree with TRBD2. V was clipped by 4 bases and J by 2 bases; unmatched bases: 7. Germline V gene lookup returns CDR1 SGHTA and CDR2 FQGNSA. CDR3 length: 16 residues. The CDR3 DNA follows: TGTGCCAGCAGCTCCCAGCAGGGACTAGCGCAAGAGACCCAGTACTTC. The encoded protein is CASSSQQGLAQETQYF.

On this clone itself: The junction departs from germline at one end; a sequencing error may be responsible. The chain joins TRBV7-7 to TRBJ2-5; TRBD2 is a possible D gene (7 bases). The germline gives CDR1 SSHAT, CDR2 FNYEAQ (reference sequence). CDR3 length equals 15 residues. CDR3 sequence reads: CASSPSMGGSGAQYF. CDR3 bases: TGTGCTAGCAGCCCCTCAATGGGGGGGTCAGGGGCCCAGTACTTC.

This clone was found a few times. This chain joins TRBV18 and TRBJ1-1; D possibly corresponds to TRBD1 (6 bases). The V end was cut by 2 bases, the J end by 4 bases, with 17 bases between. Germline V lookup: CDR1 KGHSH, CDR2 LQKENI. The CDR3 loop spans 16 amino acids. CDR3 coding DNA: TGTGCCAGCTCACCAGGGGGCAGGGCCCGGGGCACTGAAGCTTTCTTT. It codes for CASSPGGRARGTEAFF.

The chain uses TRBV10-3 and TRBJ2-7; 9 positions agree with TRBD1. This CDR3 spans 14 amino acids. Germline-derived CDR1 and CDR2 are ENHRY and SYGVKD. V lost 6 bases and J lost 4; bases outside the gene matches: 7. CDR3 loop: CAISTGTGIYEQYF. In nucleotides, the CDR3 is TGTGCCATCAGCACCGGGACAGGGATATACGAGCAGTACTTC.

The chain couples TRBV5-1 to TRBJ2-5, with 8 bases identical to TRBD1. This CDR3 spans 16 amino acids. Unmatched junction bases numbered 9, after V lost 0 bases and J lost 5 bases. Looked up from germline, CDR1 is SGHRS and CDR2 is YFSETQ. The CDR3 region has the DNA TGCGCCAGCAGCTTGGGCCCGGGGACAGGAGGGGAGACCCAGTACTTC. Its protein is CASSLGPGTGGETQYF. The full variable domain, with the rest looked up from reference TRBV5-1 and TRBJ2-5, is KAGVTQTPRYLIKTRGQQVTLSCSPISGHRSVSWYQQTPGQGLQFLFEYFSETQRNKGNFPGRFSGRQFSNSRSEMNVSTLELGDSALYLCASSLGPGTGGETQYFGPGTRLLVL.

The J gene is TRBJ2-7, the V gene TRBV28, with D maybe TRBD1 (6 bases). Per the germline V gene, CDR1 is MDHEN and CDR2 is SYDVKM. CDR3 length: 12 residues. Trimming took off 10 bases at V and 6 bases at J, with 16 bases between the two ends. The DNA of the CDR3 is TGTGCCATCAGCCGTTCCAGGGGCGAGCAGTACTTC. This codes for CAISRSRGEQYF.

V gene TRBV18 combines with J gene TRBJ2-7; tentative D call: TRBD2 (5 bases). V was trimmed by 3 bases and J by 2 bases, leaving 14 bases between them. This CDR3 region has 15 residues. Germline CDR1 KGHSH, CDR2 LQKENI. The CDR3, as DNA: TGTGCCAGCTCACCCCGGGGAGCGTCCACCTACGAGCAGTACTTC. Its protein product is CASSPRGASTYEQYF.

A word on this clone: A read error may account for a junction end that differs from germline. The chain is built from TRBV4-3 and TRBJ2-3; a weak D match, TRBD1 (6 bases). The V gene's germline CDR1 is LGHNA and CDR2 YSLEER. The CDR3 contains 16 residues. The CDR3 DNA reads TGCGCCAGCAGCAGAACGGCAGGGGCGAACACAGTTACGCAGTATTTT. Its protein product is CASSRTAGANTVTQYF.